This T cell receptor beta chain was identified during a study of blood T cell repertoires in COVID-19. Generated by immunoSEQ multiplex PCR, the TCRdb table keeps only in-frame clones and is missing some. The data contain more than 75,000 clones, about 86% of them singletons. The sequence came from a woman aged 70-85 years with acute or convalescent COVID-19. Input material: peripheral blood.

CDR3 region: CASSIAHGSTDTQYF. The CDR3 DNA reads as TGTGCCAGTAGTATAGCCCACGGTAGCACAGATACGCAGTATTTT. V and J are TRBV19 and TRBJ2-3; D is unresolved. This CDR3 has 15 residues. Germline assignment: CDR1 LNHDA and CDR2 SQIVND (reference sequence). The germline V and J ends were trimmed by 1 base and 0 bases, with 8 bases remaining between them.